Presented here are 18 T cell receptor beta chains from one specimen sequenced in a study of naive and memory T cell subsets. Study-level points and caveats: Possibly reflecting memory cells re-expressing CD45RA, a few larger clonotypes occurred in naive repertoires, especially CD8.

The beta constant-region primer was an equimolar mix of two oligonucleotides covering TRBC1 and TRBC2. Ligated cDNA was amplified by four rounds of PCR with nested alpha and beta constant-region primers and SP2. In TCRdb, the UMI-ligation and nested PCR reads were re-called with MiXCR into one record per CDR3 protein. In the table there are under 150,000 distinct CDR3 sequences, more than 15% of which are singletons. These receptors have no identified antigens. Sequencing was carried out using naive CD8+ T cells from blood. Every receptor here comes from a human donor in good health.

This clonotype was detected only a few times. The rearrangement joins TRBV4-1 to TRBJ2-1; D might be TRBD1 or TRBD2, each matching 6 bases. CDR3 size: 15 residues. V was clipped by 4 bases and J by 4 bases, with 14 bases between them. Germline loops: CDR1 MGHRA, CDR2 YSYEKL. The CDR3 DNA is TGCGCCAGCAGCCCACCGGGGGCTAGATACAATGAGCAGTTCTTC. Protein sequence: CASSPPGARYNEQFF.

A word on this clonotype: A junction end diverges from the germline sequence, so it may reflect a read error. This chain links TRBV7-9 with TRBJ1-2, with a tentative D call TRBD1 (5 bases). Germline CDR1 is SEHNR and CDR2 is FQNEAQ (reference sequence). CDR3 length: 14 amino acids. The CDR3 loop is CASSPDTGDYGYAF. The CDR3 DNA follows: TGTGCCAGCAGCCCGGACACCGGGGACTATGGCTACGCCTTC.

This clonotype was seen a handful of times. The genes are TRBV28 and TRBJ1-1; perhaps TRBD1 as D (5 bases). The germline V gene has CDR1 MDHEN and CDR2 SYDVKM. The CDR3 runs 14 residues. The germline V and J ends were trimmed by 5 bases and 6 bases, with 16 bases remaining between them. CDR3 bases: TGTGCCAGCAGTCCTCTGGGGATGGGGGCTGAAGCTTTCTTT. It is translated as CASSPLGMGAEAFF.

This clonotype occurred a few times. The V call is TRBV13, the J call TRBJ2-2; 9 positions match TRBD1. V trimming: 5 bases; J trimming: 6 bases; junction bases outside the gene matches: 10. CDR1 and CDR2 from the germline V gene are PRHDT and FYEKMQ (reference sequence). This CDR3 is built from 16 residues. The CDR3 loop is CASSPGQGIFPGELFF. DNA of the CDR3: TGTGCCAGCAGCCCCGGACAGGGGATTTTTCCCGGGGAGCTGTTTTTT.

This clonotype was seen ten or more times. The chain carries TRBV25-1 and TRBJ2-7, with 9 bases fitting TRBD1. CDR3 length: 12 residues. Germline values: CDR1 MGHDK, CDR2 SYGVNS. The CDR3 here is CACGDRAYEQYF. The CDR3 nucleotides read TGTGCGTGCGGGGACAGGGCCTACGAGCAGTACTTC.

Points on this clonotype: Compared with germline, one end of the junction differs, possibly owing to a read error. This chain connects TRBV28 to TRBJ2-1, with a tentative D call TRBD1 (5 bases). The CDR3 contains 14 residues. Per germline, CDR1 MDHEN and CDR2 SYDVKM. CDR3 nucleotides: TGTGCCAGCAGTCTTAGGGGCTCCCACAATGAGCAGTTCTTC. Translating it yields CASSLRGSHNEQFF.

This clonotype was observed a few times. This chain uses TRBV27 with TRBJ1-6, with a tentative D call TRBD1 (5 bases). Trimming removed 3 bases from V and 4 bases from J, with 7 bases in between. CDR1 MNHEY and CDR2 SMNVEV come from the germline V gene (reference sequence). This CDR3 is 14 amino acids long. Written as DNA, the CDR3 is TGTGCCAGCAGTTTCGGGGGTTATAATTCACCCCTCCACTTT. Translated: CASSFGGYNSPLHF.

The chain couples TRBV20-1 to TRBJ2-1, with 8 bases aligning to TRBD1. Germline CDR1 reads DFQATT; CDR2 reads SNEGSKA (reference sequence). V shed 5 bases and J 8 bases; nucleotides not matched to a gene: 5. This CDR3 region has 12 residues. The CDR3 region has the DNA TGCAGTGCTGACCAGGGGGCTTATGAGCAGTTCTTC. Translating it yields CSADQGAYEQFF.

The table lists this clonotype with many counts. This chain's CDR3 is CASSGQGAKYEQYF. For the CDR3, the DNA is TGTGCCAGCAGTGGACAGGGGGCGAAGTACGAGCAGTACTTC. This chain uses TRBV6-5 with TRBJ2-7; TRBD1 aligns across 11 bases. The germline V gene has CDR1 MNHEY and CDR2 SVGAGI. There are 14 residues in the CDR3. Trimming at V came to 5 bases and at J to 4 bases, leaving 4 bases not matched to a gene.

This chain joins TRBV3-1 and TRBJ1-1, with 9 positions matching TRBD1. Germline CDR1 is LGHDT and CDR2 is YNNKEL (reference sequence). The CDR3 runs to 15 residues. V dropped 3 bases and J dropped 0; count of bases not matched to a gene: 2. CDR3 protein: CASSQDRGMNTEAFF. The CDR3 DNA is TGTGCCAGCAGCCAGGACAGGGGTATGAACACTGAAGCTTTCTTT.

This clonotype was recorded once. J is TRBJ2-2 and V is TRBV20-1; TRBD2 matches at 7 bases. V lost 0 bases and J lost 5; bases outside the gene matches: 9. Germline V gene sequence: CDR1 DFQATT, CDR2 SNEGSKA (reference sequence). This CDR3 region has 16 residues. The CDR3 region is CSARDWAGDPTGELFF. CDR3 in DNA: TGCAGTGCTAGAGATTGGGCGGGAGACCCAACCGGGGAGCTGTTTTTT.

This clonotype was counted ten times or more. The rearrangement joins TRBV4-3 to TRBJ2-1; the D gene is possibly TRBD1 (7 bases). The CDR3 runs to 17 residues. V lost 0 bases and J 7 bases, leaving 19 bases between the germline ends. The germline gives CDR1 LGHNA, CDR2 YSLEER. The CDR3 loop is CASSQDSSGGGRNEQFF. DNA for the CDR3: TGCGCCAGCAGCCAAGATTCCTCAGGGGGTGGGAGGAATGAGCAGTTCTTC.

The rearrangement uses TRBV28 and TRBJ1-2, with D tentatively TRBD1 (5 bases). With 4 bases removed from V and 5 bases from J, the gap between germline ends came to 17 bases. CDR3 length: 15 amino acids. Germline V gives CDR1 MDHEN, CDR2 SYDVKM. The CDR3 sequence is CASSSPAGAGYGYTF. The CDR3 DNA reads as TGTGCCAGCAGTTCCCCGGCCGGGGCGGGGTATGGCTACACCTTC.

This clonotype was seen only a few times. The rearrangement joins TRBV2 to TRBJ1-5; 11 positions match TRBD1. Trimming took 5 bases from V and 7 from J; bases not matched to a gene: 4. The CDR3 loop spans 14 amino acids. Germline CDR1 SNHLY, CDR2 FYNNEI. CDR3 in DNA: TGTGCCAGCAGTTTGGGACAGGGGGAACAGCCCCAGCATTTT. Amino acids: CASSLGQGEQPQHF.

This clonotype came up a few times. The CDR3 DNA follows: TGTGCCAGCAGTGATATAGGGACAGGAGGCTATGGCTACACCTTC. The encoded protein is CASSDIGTGGYGYTF. The chain employs TRBV2 and TRBJ1-2, with 8 positions matching TRBD1. V lost 3 bases and J lost 4; bases outside the gene matches: 7. This CDR3 comprises 15 residues. The germline gives CDR1 SNHLY, CDR2 FYNNEI.

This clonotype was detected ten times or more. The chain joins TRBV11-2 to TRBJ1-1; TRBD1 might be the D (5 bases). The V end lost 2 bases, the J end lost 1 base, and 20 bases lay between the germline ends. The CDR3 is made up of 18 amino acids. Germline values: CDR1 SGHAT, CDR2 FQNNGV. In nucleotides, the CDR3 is TGTGCCAGCAGCTTATGGTCCATGCAGGGACGTGAGAACACTGAAGCTTTCTTT. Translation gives CASSLWSMQGRENTEAFF.

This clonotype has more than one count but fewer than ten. CDR3 in DNA: TGTGCCAGTAGTATTACGGGGGGCGCATACAATGAGCAGTTCTTC. Translating gives CASSITGGAYNEQFF. The rearrangement links TRBV19 to TRBJ2-1; a possible D gene is TRBD2 (7 bases). The CDR3 is 15 amino acids. V was shortened by 3 bases and J by 4 bases, with 13 bases between the two germline ends. Germline V gene lookup returns CDR1 LNHDA and CDR2 SQIVND (reference sequence).

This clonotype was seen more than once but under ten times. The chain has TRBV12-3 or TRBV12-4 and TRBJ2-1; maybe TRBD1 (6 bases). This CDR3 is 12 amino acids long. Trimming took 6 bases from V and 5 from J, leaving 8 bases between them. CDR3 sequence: CASRRQDNEQFF. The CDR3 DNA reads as TGTGCCAGCAGACGACAGGACAATGAGCAGTTCTTC.